A single sample gave rise to the 18 T cell receptor beta chains below, sequenced in a study of T cell changes during pregnancy in multiple sclerosis. Profiling relied on immunoSEQ multiplex PCR, and the TCRdb table lists in-frame clones only, not all of them. The table shows some 100,000 clones, with about 90% occurring only once. Material: peripheral blood, obtained after pregnancy. Receptors were obtained from a female donor with multiple sclerosis, enrolled in a pregnancy study.

The chain uses TRBV5-1 and TRBJ2-7, with 9 bases lining up with TRBD2. CDR3 length equals 16 residues. V dropped 0 bases and J dropped 0; count of bases not matched to a gene: 4. Germline CDR1 and CDR2: SGHRS and YFSETQ. The CDR3 region has the DNA TGCGCCAGCAGCTTGGAGCCTAGCGGGGCCTCCTACGAGCAGTACTTC. Translated: CASSLEPSGASYEQYF.

The chain carries TRBV29-1 and TRBJ2-2, with D possibly TRBD2 on 5 matching bases. The V gene's germline CDR1 is SQVTM and CDR2 ANQGSEA. The V end lost 5 bases, the J end lost 1 base, and 8 bases lay between the germline ends. The CDR3 extends over 13 amino acids. This CDR3 is CSVSGGNTGELFF. CDR3 nucleotides: TGCAGCGTTAGCGGAGGGAACACCGGGGAGCTGTTTTTT.

The chain couples TRBV7-8 to TRBJ2-1; D is perhaps TRBD2 (5 bases). CDR3 length equals 19 residues. The germline V gene has CDR1 SGHVS and CDR2 FQNEAQ. Trimming shortened V by 5 bases and J by 6 bases, and 29 bases separated the two germline ends. CDR3 sequence reads: CASSPKRILRLADFNEQFF. CDR3 DNA sequence: TGTGCCAGCAGCCCCAAAAGAATTTTGCGGCTAGCAGACTTCAATGAGCAGTTCTTC.

This clone was seen just once. The chain employs TRBV27 and TRBJ2-5, with D hard to call. V was cut by 5 bases and J by 1 base, with 17 bases left in between. Germline V gives CDR1 MNHEY, CDR2 SMNVEV (reference sequence). This CDR3 comprises 16 residues. CDR3 amino acids: CASSPSSLGTQETQYF. The CDR3 coding sequence is TGTGCCAGCAGTCCCTCGTCGCTAGGTACCCAAGAGACCCAGTACTTC.

The rearrangement links TRBV5-1 to TRBJ1-1, with a possible D match to TRBD1 (5 bases). V was pared by 1 base and J by 0 bases, with 16 bases between. Looked up from germline, CDR1 is SGHRS and CDR2 is YFSETQ. The CDR3 has 17 amino acids. The CDR3 sequence is CASSLYRTTLMNTEAFF. The CDR3 nucleotides are TGCGCCAGCAGCTTGTACCGGACAACCCTTATGAACACTGAAGCTTTCTTT.

The chain uses TRBV2 and TRBJ2-5; 9 bases are a match to TRBD1. Germline values: CDR1 SNHLY, CDR2 FYNNEI. The V segment lost 8 bases and the J segment 7 bases; nucleotides outside the gene matches: 11. The CDR3 contains 14 residues. This CDR3 is CASGQGTGVWTQYF. In nucleotides, the CDR3 is TGTGCCAGCGGACAGGGGACCGGGGTGTGGACCCAGTACTTC.

This chain joins TRBV5-6 and TRBJ1-2; D gene unclear. CDR3 length: 16 amino acids. The V and J ends lost 6 bases and 8 bases respectively, with 26 bases between them. Germline lookup yields CDR1 SGHDT and CDR2 YYEEEE. This chain's CDR3 is CASTPPPPGSAGGYTF. The CDR3 DNA reads as TGTGCCAGCACCCCTCCTCCCCCGGGGTCAGCCGGGGGCTACACCTTC.

This sequence joins TRBV29-1 and TRBJ2-1, with TRBD2 identical over 10 bases. J lost 3 bases, V lost 7 bases, and 3 bases had no gene match. CDR3 length: 13 residues. Germline CDR1 and CDR2: SQVTM and ANQGSEA. CDR3 amino acids: CSGSGRLYNEQFF. Here the CDR3 DNA reads TGCAGCGGTAGCGGGAGGCTCTACAATGAGCAGTTCTTC.

The chain has TRBV2 and TRBJ1-2; 9 nucleotides line up with TRBD1. CDR1 and CDR2 (germline): SNHLY, FYNNEI. This CDR3 spans 14 amino acids. V dropped 2 bases and J dropped 4; count of bases not matched to a gene: 2. The CDR3 loop reads CASSEMGQGYGYTF. The CDR3 bases are TGTGCCAGCAGTGAAATGGGACAGGGCTATGGCTACACCTTC. Based on the CDR3 plus reference TRBV2 and TRBJ1-2, the full variable domain is EPEVTQTPSHQVTQMGQEVILRCVPISNHLYFYWYRQILGQKVEFLVSFYNNEISEKSEIFDDQFSVERPDGSNFTLKIRSTKLEDSAMYFCASSEMGQGYGYTFGSGTRLTVV.

Of note for this clone: This sample includes further DNA sequences coding for the same CDR3. This chain links TRBV6-1 with TRBJ2-7, with D possibly TRBD1 on 5 matching bases. V gave up 7 bases and J gave up 3 bases, with 13 bases separating them. Germline values: CDR1 MNHNS, CDR2 SASEGT. CDR3 length: 13 residues. As DNA, the CDR3 is TGTGCCAGCAATAAAGACAGAGACTACGAGCAGTACTTC. Amino acids: CASNKDRDYEQYF.

J is TRBJ1-3 and V is TRBV5-1; tentatively, D is TRBD1 (6 bases). This CDR3 is 15 amino acids long. The V gene lost 4 bases and the J gene lost 0 bases, with 11 bases spanning the gap. Looked up from germline, CDR1 is SGHRS and CDR2 is YFSETQ. This CDR3 is CASSRTVGSGNTIYF. CDR3 coding DNA: TGCGCCAGCAGCCGGACAGTGGGCTCTGGAAACACCATATATTTT.

This chain joins TRBV23-1 and TRBJ1-4; D not resolved. TRBV23-1 is labeled an ORF, and its function is uncertain. This CDR3 spans 16 amino acids. V shed 2 bases and J shed 2 bases, with 12 bases lying between them. DNA of the CDR3: TGCGCCAGCAGTCAAGTCCGGAGGGCGACTAATGAAAAACTGTTTTTT. Its translation: CASSQVRRATNEKLFF.

The chain has TRBV30 and TRBJ2-1; D may be TRBD2 (6 bases). Trimming shortened V by 3 bases and J by 7 bases, and 28 bases separated the two germline ends. The CDR3 loop spans 18 amino acids. Germline V CDR1 and CDR2: GTSNPN, SVGIG (reference sequence). The CDR3 nucleotides are TGTGCCTGGAGCTGGCACCGGGAAGGGCGGGGAATTAGGAATGAGCAGTTCTTC. Translated: CAWSWHREGRGIRNEQFF.

This rearrangement joins TRBV5-1 to TRBJ1-6; the match to TRBD1 covers 9 bases. V lost 0 bases, J lost 7 bases, and 2 bases stayed unmatched. This CDR3 region has 15 residues. Germline V lookup: CDR1 SGHRS, CDR2 YFSETQ. The CDR3 coding sequence is TGCGCCAGCAGCTTGGAGGGACAGGGAAATTCACCCCTCCACTTT. It yields the protein CASSLEGQGNSPLHF. Supplemented by reference TRBV5-1 and TRBJ1-6, the full variable domain reads KAGVTQTPRYLIKTRGQQVTLSCSPISGHRSVSWYQQTPGQGLQFLFEYFSETQRNKGNFPGRFSGRQFSNSRSEMNVSTLELGDSALYLCASSLEGQGNSPLHFGNGTRLTVT.

This clone has more than one count but fewer than ten. The V and J genes are TRBV5-1 and TRBJ2-2; the D gene is possibly TRBD2 (6 bases). The CDR3 runs to 16 residues. V lost 4 bases and J lost 4, with 17 bases in between. The germline gives CDR1 SGHRS, CDR2 YFSETQ. The CDR3 reads CASSQAEGQVTGELFF. CDR3 sequence (DNA): TGCGCCAGCAGCCAGGCGGAGGGGCAGGTCACCGGGGAGCTGTTTTTT.

This clone was picked up one time. The chain is built from TRBV6-6 and TRBJ1-1, with D tentatively TRBD1 (5 bases). The CDR3 runs 15 residues. Between the trimmed V and J ends, which lost 4 bases and 0 bases, there was a span of 12 bases. Germline lookup yields CDR1 MNHNY and CDR2 SVGAGI (reference sequence). The CDR3 is CASSLIREVNTEAFF. The CDR3 region has the DNA TGTGCCAGCAGTTTGATCAGGGAGGTGAACACTGAAGCTTTCTTT.

This chain connects TRBV7-2 to TRBJ2-1; maybe TRBD2 (6 bases). Germline values: CDR1 SGHTA, CDR2 FQGNSA. The CDR3 is made up of 16 amino acids. V gave up 0 bases and J gave up 2 bases, with 11 bases separating them. DNA for the CDR3: TGTGCCAGCAGCTTAGCCGGGACTCATGCCTACAATGAGCAGTTCTTC. This translates into CASSLAGTHAYNEQFF.

The rearrangement joins TRBV7-8 to TRBJ2-1; D might be TRBD2 (5 bases). Germline CDR1 reads SGHVS; CDR2 reads FQNEAQ. The germline V and J ends were trimmed by 2 bases and 1 base, with 21 bases remaining between them. The CDR3 loop spans 19 amino acids. DNA for the CDR3: TGTGCCAGCAGCTTATACGTTAACGGCTACACTAGTTCCTACAATGAGCAGTTCTTC. Residues: CASSLYVNGYTSSYNEQFF.